A single sample gave rise to the 20 T cell receptor beta chains below, sequenced in a study of T cell responses to AZD1222 COVID-19 vaccine. Repertoires were generated with immunoSEQ multiplex PCR, while TCRdb's copy carries only in-frame clones and drops some. In the table there are 90,000 to 120,000 clones, around 90% of which are singletons. The source material was peripheral blood, sampled 28 days after the second AZD1222 dose. The receptors were sampled from an adult who received the AZD1222 COVID-19 vaccine.

V and J are TRBV12-3 or TRBV12-4 and TRBJ2-7, with D possibly matching TRBD2 (5 bases). The CDR3 consists of 12 residues. Trimming removed 5 bases at V and 2 bases at J, with 7 bases between. The chain's CDR3 is CASSPGAYEQYF. CDR3 in DNA: TGTGCCAGCAGTCCCGGGGCCTACGAGCAGTACTTC.

V gene TRBV19 combines with J gene TRBJ2-1; the D gene could be TRBD1 or TRBD2 (7 bases each). The V end was cut by 10 bases, the J end by 2 bases, with 21 bases between. CDR1 LNHDA and CDR2 SQIVND come from the germline V gene (reference sequence). The CDR3 totals 16 residues. CDR3 residues: CATAQTGAGAYNEQFF. The DNA of the CDR3 is TGTGCCACCGCACAAACAGGGGCGGGGGCCTACAATGAGCAGTTCTTC.

This clone has only one observation. This chain uses TRBV10-3 with TRBJ2-2; 12 bases agree with TRBD1. There are 15 residues in the CDR3. Trimming removed 11 bases from V and 5 bases from J; junction bases left unmatched: 9. Germline V gene lookup returns CDR1 ENHRY and CDR2 SYGVKD. CDR3 coding DNA: TGTGCCTTCTCAGGGACAGGGGGCCTTACCGGGGAGCTGTTTTTT. Amino acid sequence: CAFSGTGGLTGELFF.

The chain couples TRBV18 to TRBJ2-2; D remains unclear. The CDR3 extends over 14 amino acids. The V and J ends lost 0 bases and 2 bases respectively, with 4 bases between them. CDR1 and CDR2 from the germline V gene are KGHSH and LQKENI. This CDR3 reads CASSPPPNTGELFF. CDR3 nucleotides: TGTGCCAGCTCACCACCGCCAAACACCGGGGAGCTGTTTTTT.

V is TRBV6-5 and J is TRBJ2-7; tentative D call: TRBD1 (6 bases). This CDR3 is built from 14 residues. V dropped 5 bases and J dropped 4 bases, with 15 bases sitting between them. Germline CDR1 MNHEY, CDR2 SVGAGI. The DNA of the CDR3 is TGTGCCAGCAGTAAACCGGGACAAGAGTACGAGCAGTACTTC. This translates into CASSKPGQEYEQYF.

The chain recombines TRBV27 with TRBJ2-4, with D possibly being TRBD1 or TRBD2 (5 bases each). CDR3 size: 14 residues. Trimming removed 6 bases at V and 8 bases at J, with 17 bases between. Germline V lookup: CDR1 MNHEY, CDR2 SMNVEV (reference sequence). The CDR3 here is CASSRTGPQDIQYF. Written as DNA, the CDR3 is TGTGCCAGCAGCCGCACGGGACCTCAAGACATTCAGTACTTC.

The chain is built from TRBV3-1 (or the pseudogene TRBV3-2) and TRBJ2-2; D gene uncertain. Germline V lookup: CDR1 LGHDT, CDR2 YNNKEL (reference sequence). V shed 2 bases and J shed 7 bases, with 5 bases lying between them. This CDR3 has 12 amino acids. This CDR3 reads CASSQSGGELFF. The CDR3 DNA follows: TGTGCCAGCAGCCAATCCGGCGGGGAGCTGTTTTTT.

The chain joins TRBV4-3 to TRBJ1-5; a weak D match, TRBD1 (6 bases). CDR1 is LGHNA, CDR2 YSLEER, per germline. V gave up 0 bases and J gave up 6 bases, with 15 bases separating them. This CDR3 region has 16 residues. CDR3 in DNA: TGCGCCAGCAGCCAAGATCGGGGGGCTGGGGGTCAGCCCCAGCATTTT. Residues: CASSQDRGAGGQPQHF.

J is TRBJ2-3 and V is TRBV5-1; D call uncertain. V lost 4 bases to trimming and J lost 1 base, with 16 bases between them. The CDR3 runs 16 residues. Germline V gives CDR1 SGHRS, CDR2 YFSETQ. Here the CDR3 reads CASSLDLDRGTDTQYF. The CDR3 nucleotides read TGCGCCAGCAGCCTCGACCTTGATCGGGGCACAGATACGCAGTATTTT. Full variable domain (missing parts from reference TRBV5-1 and TRBJ2-3): KAGVTQTPRYLIKTRGQQVTLSCSPISGHRSVSWYQQTPGQGLQFLFEYFSETQRNKGNFPGRFSGRQFSNSRSEMNVSTLELGDSALYLCASSLDLDRGTDTQYFGPGTRLTVL.

V usage is TRBV5-6 and J usage is TRBJ2-7, with TRBD1 as a possible D gene (5 bases). The ends were cut back, 6 bases at V and 7 bases at J, with 17 bases in the middle. CDR1 is SGHDT and CDR2 is YYEEEE in the germline V gene. The CDR3 is 13 residues long. The chain's CDR3 is CASINRGGVEQYF. In DNA, the CDR3 is TGTGCCAGCATCAATAGGGGCGGTGTAGAGCAGTACTTC.

The chain joins TRBV18 to TRBJ2-5; D gene uncertain. Germline V gives CDR1 KGHSH, CDR2 LQKENI. V dropped 5 bases and J dropped 1 base, with 8 bases sitting between them. The CDR3 is made up of 13 amino acids. In DNA, the CDR3 is TGTGCCAGCTCATCCGGTAGCCAAGAGACCCAGTACTTC. Protein sequence: CASSSGSQETQYF.

This clone showed up just a few times. The chain employs TRBV24-1 and TRBJ1-4; D gene unclear. The CDR3 length is 15 residues. Germline V lookup: CDR1 KGHDR, CDR2 SFDVKD. V lost 7 bases and J lost 0, with 11 bases in between. Here the CDR3 DNA reads TGTGCCACCAGCGATGGGGTGTCAACTAATGAAAAACTGTTTTTT. Encoded protein: CATSDGVSTNEKLFF.

This chain connects TRBV5-1 to TRBJ2-7; D call uncertain. V lost 3 bases and J lost 2, with 12 bases in between. The CDR3 covers 14 residues. Looked up from germline, CDR1 is SGHRS and CDR2 is YFSETQ. The DNA of the CDR3 is TGCGCCAGCAGCTCACCTACACACCCCTACGAGCAGTACTTC. Translating it yields CASSSPTHPYEQYF.

This rearrangement joins TRBV2 to TRBJ2-1; 7 bases agree with TRBD2. Per the germline V gene, CDR1 is SNHLY and CDR2 is FYNNEI. The CDR3 is 12 residues long. V gave up 11 bases and J gave up 6 bases; unmatched junction bases: 7. CDR3 amino acids: CASRIAGNEQFF. The CDR3 DNA sequence: TGTGCCTCCCGGATAGCGGGCAATGAGCAGTTCTTC.

V is TRBV2 and J is TRBJ1-5; 7 nucleotides agree with TRBD1. Germline values: CDR1 SNHLY, CDR2 FYNNEI. V trimming: 6 bases; J trimming: 0 bases; junction bases outside the gene matches: 5. CDR3 size: 15 residues. CDR3 amino acids: CASRQGPNSNQPQHF. The CDR3 nucleotides read TGTGCCAGCAGACAGGGGCCCAATAGCAATCAGCCCCAGCATTTT. Looking up the rest from reference TRBV2 and TRBJ1-5 gives the full variable domain: EPEVTQTPSHQVTQMGQEVILRCVPISNHLYFYWYRQILGQKVEFLVSFYNNEISEKSEIFDDQFSVERPDGSNFTLKIRSTKLEDSAMYFCASRQGPNSNQPQHFGDGTRLSIL.

This clone was recorded a few times. V gene TRBV5-8 combines with J gene TRBJ1-2, with 7 nucleotides matching TRBD1. Losses at the gene ends were 0 bases for V and 0 bases for J; bases not matched to a gene: 8. The CDR3 is made up of 17 amino acids. Germline assignment: CDR1 SGHTS and CDR2 YDEGEE. In DNA form, the CDR3 reads TGTGCCAGCAGCTTGGTAGGGGGCGGACCGGCTAACTATGGCTACACCTTC. As protein: CASSLVGGGPANYGYTF.

This chain joins TRBV6-5 and TRBJ2-3; D ambiguous. Germline lookup yields CDR1 MNHEY and CDR2 SVGAGI. This CDR3 contains 13 residues. V gave up 2 bases and J gave up 1 base, with 4 bases separating them. The CDR3 is CASSYGGTDTQYF. CDR3 nucleotide sequence: TGTGCCAGCAGTTACGGGGGCACAGATACGCAGTATTTT.

The chain uses TRBV12-3 or TRBV12-4 and TRBJ2-7; the D is unclear. The CDR3 runs to 13 residues. Trimming removed 4 bases at V and 1 base at J, with 8 bases between. This CDR3 reads CASSSYGSYEQYF. In DNA, the CDR3 is TGTGCCAGCAGTTCGTACGGATCCTACGAGCAGTACTTC.

This chain joins TRBV6-5 and TRBJ1-2, with 7 bases identical to TRBD1. Trimming at V came to 2 bases and at J to 6 bases, leaving 9 bases not matched to a gene. Germline V gene sequence: CDR1 MNHEY, CDR2 SVGAGI. The CDR3 has 15 residues. This CDR3 is CASSYTDRRKDGYTF. The CDR3 coding sequence is TGTGCCAGCAGTTACACGGACAGGAGGAAGGATGGCTACACCTTC.

This chain links TRBV5-1 with TRBJ2-5; D remains unclear. Trimming cost V 9 bases and J 0 bases, with 15 bases left between them. CDR3 length equals 14 residues. Germline lookup yields CDR1 SGHRS and CDR2 YFSETQ. The CDR3 sequence is CATGSGLYQETQYF. The CDR3 coding sequence is TGCGCCACTGGCTCGGGCTTGTACCAAGAGACCCAGTACTTC. Combining the CDR3 with reference TRBV5-1 and TRBJ2-5 gives the whole variable domain KAGVTQTPRYLIKTRGQQVTLSCSPISGHRSVSWYQQTPGQGLQFLFEYFSETQRNKGNFPGRFSGRQFSNSRSEMNVSTLELGDSALYLCATGSGLYQETQYFGPGTRLLVL.